Each of the 8 T cell receptor beta chains below was sequenced from the same sample in a study of blood T cell repertoires in COVID-19. Only in-frame clones appear in the TCRdb table, and some are missing; sequencing was by immunoSEQ multiplex PCR. The sample contains under 400,000 clones, roughly 89% of which appear only once. Sequenced material: peripheral blood. The receptor source for this set is a man between 18 and 29 years old with active or convalescent COVID-19.

The chain employs TRBV7-2 and TRBJ2-7, with TRBD1 matching 9 bases. V dropped 6 bases and J dropped 3; count of bases not matched to a gene: 6. The CDR3 extends over 14 amino acids. Germline V CDR1 and CDR2: SGHTA, FQGNSA. CDR3 sequence reads: CASRKTGGLYEQYF. The CDR3, as DNA: TGTGCCAGCAGGAAAACAGGGGGCCTCTACGAGCAGTACTTC.

V gene TRBV28 combines with J gene TRBJ1-1; D not resolved. Germline loops: CDR1 MDHEN, CDR2 SYDVKM. The CDR3 is 15 amino acids. V lost 1 base, J lost 1 base, and 10 bases lay in between. The CDR3 here is CASSLYTGGNTEAFF. CDR3 DNA: TGTGCCAGCAGTTTATATACGGGAGGGAACACTGAAGCTTTCTTT.

The CDR3 DNA follows: TGTGCCAGCAGCCCGGGTACAGGGGGCGTCGGCTACACCTTC. Residues: CASSPGTGGVGYTF. The chain carries TRBV4-2 and TRBJ1-2; 9 nucleotides line up with TRBD1. V shed 4 bases, J shed 8 bases, and the junction held 8 bases outside the gene matches. CDR3 length: 14 amino acids. The germline V gene encodes CDR1 LGHNA and CDR2 YNFKEQ.

The J gene is TRBJ1-6, the V gene TRBV29-1; D may be TRBD1 (6 bases). CDR3 length: 13 amino acids. The V and J ends lost 6 bases and 7 bases respectively, with 13 bases between them. CDR1 is SQVTM and CDR2 is ANQGSEA in the germline V gene. Here the CDR3 reads CSVARDINSPLHF. DNA for the CDR3: TGCAGCGTCGCACGGGACATCAATTCACCCCTCCACTTT.

This chain links TRBV7-9 with TRBJ1-4; 7 bases align to TRBD1. This CDR3 spans 15 amino acids. The germline V gene encodes CDR1 SEHNR and CDR2 FQNEAQ (reference sequence). The junction had 5 bases not matched to a gene; V was cut back by 4 bases and J by 3 bases. For the CDR3, the DNA is TGTGCCAGCAGCTCAACAGGGGAGCCTAATGAAAAACTGTTTTTT. Translated: CASSSTGEPNEKLFF. The full variable domain, rest sourced from reference TRBV7-9 and TRBJ1-4, is DTGVSQNPRHKITKRGQNVTFRCDPISEHNRLYWYRQTLGQGPEFLTYFQNEAQLEKSRLLSDRFSAERPKGSFSTLEIQRTEQGDSAMYLCASSSTGEPNEKLFFGSGTQLSVL.

This chain links TRBV7-9 with TRBJ1-3, with D maybe TRBD1 (6 bases). Germline CDR1 SEHNR, CDR2 FQNEAQ (reference sequence). The length of the CDR3 is 14 residues. The V end was cut by 7 bases, the J end by 3 bases, with 13 bases between. The CDR3 loop reads CASTGQSNGNTIYF. The CDR3 nucleotides read TGTGCCAGCACCGGACAGTCCAATGGAAACACCATATATTTT.

This chain connects TRBV29-1 to TRBJ2-1; 10 bases agree with TRBD2. With 6 bases clipped from V and 6 bases from J, the junction kept 11 bases outside the gene matches. In germline, CDR1 is SQVTM, CDR2 ANQGSEA. The CDR3 covers 15 residues. The CDR3 DNA reads TGCAGCGTGTGGAGCGGGGGGGTCCCCCTCAATGAGCAGTTCTTC. It encodes CSVWSGGVPLNEQFF.

The chain combines TRBV4-3 with TRBJ1-4; D is unclear. Germline V lookup: CDR1 LGHNA, CDR2 YSLEER. This CDR3 is 13 amino acids long. The ends were cut back, 3 bases at V and 7 bases at J, with 9 bases in the middle. CDR3 sequence (DNA): TGCGCCAGCAGCCAGCGGGAAGGTGAAAAACTGTTTTTT. This encodes CASSQREGEKLFF.